The clone carrying this T cell receptor beta chain was picked up a small number of times. The data were taken from a study of spatial heterogeneity in lung cancer. As to time point: sample taken at primary tumor resection. The donors, 72 patients with untreated early-stage non-small cell lung cancer, provided the samples. Each CDR3 protein gets one entry after TCRdb re-called the 5' RACE reads with MiXCR. The data show under 85,000 distinct CDR3 sequences, with roughly 8% seen just once and approximately 6.3% held by the top ten. The source of this sequence is a male donor with early-stage non-small cell lung cancer. This material consisted of PBMCs, taken at surgery.

This chain's CDR3 is CASSESGPTDTQYF. CDR3 DNA: TGCGCCAGCAGTGAAAGCGGCCCCACAGATACGCAGTATTTT. The chain joins TRBV10-1 to TRBJ2-3; D is possibly TRBD2 (5 bases). CDR1 and CDR2 (germline): WNHNN, SYGVQD (reference sequence). V was pared by 3 bases and J by 2 bases, with 9 bases between. There are 14 residues in the CDR3.